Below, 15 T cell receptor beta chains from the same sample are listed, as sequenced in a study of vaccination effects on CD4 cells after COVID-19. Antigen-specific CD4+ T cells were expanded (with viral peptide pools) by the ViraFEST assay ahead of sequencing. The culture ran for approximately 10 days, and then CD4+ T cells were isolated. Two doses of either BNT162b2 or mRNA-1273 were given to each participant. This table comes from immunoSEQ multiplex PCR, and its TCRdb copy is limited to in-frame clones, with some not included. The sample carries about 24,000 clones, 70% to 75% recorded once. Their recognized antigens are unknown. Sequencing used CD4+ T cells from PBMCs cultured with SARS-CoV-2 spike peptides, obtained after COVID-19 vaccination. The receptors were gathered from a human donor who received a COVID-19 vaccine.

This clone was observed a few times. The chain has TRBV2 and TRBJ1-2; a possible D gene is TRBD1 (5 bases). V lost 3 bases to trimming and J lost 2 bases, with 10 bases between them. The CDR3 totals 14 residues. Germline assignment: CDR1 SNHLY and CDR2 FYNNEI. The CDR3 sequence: CASSEGVANYGYTF. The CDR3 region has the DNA TGTGCCAGCAGTGAGGGGGTCGCCAACTATGGCTACACCTTC.

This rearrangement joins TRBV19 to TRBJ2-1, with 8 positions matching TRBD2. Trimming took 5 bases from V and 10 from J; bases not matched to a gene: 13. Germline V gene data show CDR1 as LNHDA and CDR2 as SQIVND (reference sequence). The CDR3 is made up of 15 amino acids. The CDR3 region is CASSPEAGVGREQFF. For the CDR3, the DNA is TGTGCCAGTAGTCCTGAAGCGGGAGTCGGTAGGGAGCAGTTCTTC.

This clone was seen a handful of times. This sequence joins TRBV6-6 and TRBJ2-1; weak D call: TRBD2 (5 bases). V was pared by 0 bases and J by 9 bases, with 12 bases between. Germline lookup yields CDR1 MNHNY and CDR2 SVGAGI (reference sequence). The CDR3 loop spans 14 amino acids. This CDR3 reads CASSYSTASPEQFF. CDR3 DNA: TGTGCCAGCAGTTACTCGACGGCTAGCCCTGAGCAGTTCTTC.

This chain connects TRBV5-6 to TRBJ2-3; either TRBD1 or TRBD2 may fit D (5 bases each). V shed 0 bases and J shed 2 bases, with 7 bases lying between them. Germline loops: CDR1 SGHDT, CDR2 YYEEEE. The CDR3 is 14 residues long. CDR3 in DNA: TGTGCCAGCAGCTTGGCGGGGACCACAGATACGCAGTATTTT. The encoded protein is CASSLAGTTDTQYF.

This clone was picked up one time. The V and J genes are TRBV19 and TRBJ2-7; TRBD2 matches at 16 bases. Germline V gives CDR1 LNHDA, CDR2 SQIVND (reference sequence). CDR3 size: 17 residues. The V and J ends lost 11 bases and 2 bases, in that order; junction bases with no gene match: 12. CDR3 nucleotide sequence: TGTGCCCAAACCGGGACTAGCGGGAGGGCCTTGACCTACGAGCAGTACTTC. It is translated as CAQTGTSGRALTYEQYF. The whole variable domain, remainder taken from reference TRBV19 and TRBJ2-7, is DGGITQSPKYLFRKEGQNVTLSCEQNLNHDAMYWYRQDPGQGLRLIYYSQIVNDFQKGDIAEGYSVSREKKESFPLTVTSAQKNPTAFYLCAQTGTSGRALTYEQYFGPGTRLTVT.

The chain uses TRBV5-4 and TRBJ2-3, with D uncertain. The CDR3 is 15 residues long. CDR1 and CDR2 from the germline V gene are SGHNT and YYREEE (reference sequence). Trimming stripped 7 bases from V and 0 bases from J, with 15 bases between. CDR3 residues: CASQVGRTSTDTQYF. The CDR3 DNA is TGTGCCAGCCAAGTTGGGCGAACTAGCACAGATACGCAGTATTTT.

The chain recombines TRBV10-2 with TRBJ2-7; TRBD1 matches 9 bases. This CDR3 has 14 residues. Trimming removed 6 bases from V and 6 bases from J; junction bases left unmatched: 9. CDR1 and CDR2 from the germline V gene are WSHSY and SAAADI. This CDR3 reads CASSAGTGLFEQYF. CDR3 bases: TGCGCCAGCAGCGCCGGGACAGGGTTGTTCGAGCAGTACTTC.

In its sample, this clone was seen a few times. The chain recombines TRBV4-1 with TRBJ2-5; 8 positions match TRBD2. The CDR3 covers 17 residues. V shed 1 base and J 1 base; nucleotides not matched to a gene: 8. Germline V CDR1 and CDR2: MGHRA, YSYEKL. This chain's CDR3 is CASSQGGLAGFQETQYF. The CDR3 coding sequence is TGCGCCAGCAGCCAAGGCGGTTTAGCGGGGTTCCAAGAGACCCAGTACTTC.

CDR3 sequence reads: CATGGADTQYF. Written as DNA, the CDR3 is TGTGCCACCGGGGGCGCAGATACGCAGTATTTT. The genes are TRBV10-3 and TRBJ2-3; possibly TRBD1 or TRBD2 for D (6 bases each). This CDR3 contains 11 residues. The germline gives CDR1 ENHRY, CDR2 SYGVKD. Between the trimmed V and J ends, which lost 10 bases and 4 bases, there was a span of 9 bases.

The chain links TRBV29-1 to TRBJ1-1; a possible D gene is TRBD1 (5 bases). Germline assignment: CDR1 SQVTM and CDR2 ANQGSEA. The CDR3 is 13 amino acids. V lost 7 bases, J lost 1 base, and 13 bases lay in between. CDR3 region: CSAVRTQNTEAFF. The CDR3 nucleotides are TGCAGCGCCGTTAGGACACAGAACACTGAAGCTTTCTTT.

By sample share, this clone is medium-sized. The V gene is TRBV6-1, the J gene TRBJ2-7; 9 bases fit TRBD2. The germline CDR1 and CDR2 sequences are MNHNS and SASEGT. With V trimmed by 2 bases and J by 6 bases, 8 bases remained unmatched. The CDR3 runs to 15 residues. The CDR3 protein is CASSESSSGSSEQYF. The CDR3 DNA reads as TGTGCCAGCAGTGAAAGTAGTAGCGGGAGTAGCGAGCAGTACTTC.

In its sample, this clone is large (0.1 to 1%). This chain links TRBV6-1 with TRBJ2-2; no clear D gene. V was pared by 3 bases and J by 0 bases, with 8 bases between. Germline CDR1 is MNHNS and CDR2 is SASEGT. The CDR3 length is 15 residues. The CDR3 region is CASSEYSSNTGELFF. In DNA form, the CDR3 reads TGTGCCAGCAGTGAGTACAGCTCGAACACCGGGGAGCTGTTTTTT.

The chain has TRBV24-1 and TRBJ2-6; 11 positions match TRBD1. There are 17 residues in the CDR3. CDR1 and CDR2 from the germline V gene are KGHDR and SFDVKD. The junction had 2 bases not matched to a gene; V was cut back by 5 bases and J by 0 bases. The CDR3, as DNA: TGTGCCACCAGTGGGGACAGGGGGAGCTCTGGGGCCAACGTCCTGACTTTC. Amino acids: CATSGDRGSSGANVLTF.

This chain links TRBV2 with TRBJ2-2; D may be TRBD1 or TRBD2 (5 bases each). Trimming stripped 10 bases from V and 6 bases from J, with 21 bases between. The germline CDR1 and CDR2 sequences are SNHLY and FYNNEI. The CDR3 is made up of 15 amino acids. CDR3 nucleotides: TGTGCCACCAGCGTTGGGGGTGTGTCTCCCGGGGAGCTGTTTTTT. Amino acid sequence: CATSVGGVSPGELFF.

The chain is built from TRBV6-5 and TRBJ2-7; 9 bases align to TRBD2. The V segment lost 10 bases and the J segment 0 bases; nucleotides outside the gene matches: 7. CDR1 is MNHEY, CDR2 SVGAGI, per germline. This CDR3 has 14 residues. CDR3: CATAGGWNSYEQYF. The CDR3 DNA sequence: TGTGCCACCGCGGGAGGGTGGAACTCCTACGAGCAGTACTTC.